This T cell receptor beta chain was sequenced in a study of T cells after yellow fever vaccination. As to this clonotype: Antigen unknown.

J lost 1 base, V lost 4 bases, and 3 bases had no gene match. The CDR3 is 14 amino acids. In germline, CDR1 is SGDLS, CDR2 YYNGEE. A 5'RACE template-switching step, the method used to make TCR cDNA, added a universal primer site and UMIs. TCRdb analysed the 5' RACE reads with MiXCR anew, one entry per CDR3 protein. The repertoire holds about 170,000 distinct CDR3 sequences, with roughly 9.6% as singletons. Study-wide results and caveats: The study re-detected most primary-vaccination clones after the booster (around 96% CD4, around 89% CD8).

The sequenced sample was CD8+ T cells sorted from PBMCs, obtained 15 days after the yellow fever booster vaccination. V gene TRBV9 combines with J gene TRBJ2-7; 9 bases line up with TRBD2. This receptor was obtained from a man between 18 and 35 years old who received the YFV17D yellow fever vaccine. This CDR3 is CASSSSGDSYEQYF. DNA of the CDR3: TGTGCCAGCAGCTCTAGCGGGGATTCCTACGAGCAGTACTTC.